The 32 T cell receptor beta chains below were found in one sample sequenced in a study of human T cells and chemical hapten exposure. TCRdb re-called the RACE reads with MiXCR, one entry per CDR3 protein. The table lists about 45,000 distinct CDR3 sequences, roughly 4.2% of them singletons. The time point denotes: healthy volunteer bleed at 2 weeks. Unfractionated whole blood served as the source for total RNA extraction. Sequenced: whole blood. The receptors derive from a human donor in good health. Some clones in this sample may be carry-over from other donors' samples.

V gene TRBV7-3 combines with J gene TRBJ1-1; 9 nucleotides align to TRBD1. V dropped 5 bases and J dropped 1; count of bases not matched to a gene: 11. Germline CDR1 is SGHTA and CDR2 is FQGTGA. The CDR3 consists of 17 residues. CDR3 bases: TGTGCCAGCAGCCCCAAACCCTGGGACAGGGCGAACACTGAAGCTTTCTTT. Translation: CASSPKPWDRANTEAFF.

In this sample, this clonotype turned up a few times. The V call is TRBV20-1, the J call TRBJ1-5, with D perhaps TRBD1 (5 bases). V lost 3 bases, J lost 5 bases, and 11 bases lay in between. The CDR3 is made up of 13 amino acids. Germline CDR1 DFQATT, CDR2 SNEGSKA (reference sequence). The CDR3 reads CSARRGMYQPQHF. CDR3 sequence (DNA): TGCAGTGCTAGGAGGGGCATGTATCAGCCCCAGCATTTT.

This clonotype was recorded at least ten times. The J gene is TRBJ2-7, the V gene TRBV27; tentatively, D is TRBD1 or TRBD2 (6 bases each). The CDR3 sequence is 16 residues long. V was clipped by 5 bases and J by 3 bases, with 20 bases between them. Germline assignment: CDR1 MNHEY and CDR2 SMNVEV (reference sequence). The CDR3 loop reads CASSPLGGGASYEQYF. CDR3 bases: TGTGCCAGCAGTCCCCTCGGGGGCGGGGCTAGCTACGAGCAGTACTTC.

The V gene is TRBV19, the J gene TRBJ1-2, with TRBD1 identical over 9 bases. The CDR3 loop spans 15 amino acids. Germline V gives CDR1 LNHDA, CDR2 SQIVND (reference sequence). The V and J ends lost 11 bases and 7 bases, in that order; junction bases with no gene match: 17. CDR3 region: CAAGTGPPKAGGYTF. The CDR3 coding sequence is TGTGCCGCCGGGACAGGGCCCCCTAAGGCAGGTGGCTACACCTTC.

This clonotype was counted between two and nine times. The J gene is TRBJ2-3, the V gene TRBV12-3 or TRBV12-4; TRBD2 agrees at 7 bases. The CDR3 is 15 amino acids. The V and J ends lost 3 bases and 9 bases, in that order; junction bases with no gene match: 12. CDR3 nucleotide sequence: TGTGCCAGCAGTTTCGTCGGCGGGAGCTCTAAAACGCAGTATTTT. Translation gives CASSFVGGSSKTQYF.

This clonotype occurred a few times. J is TRBJ1-6 and V is TRBV27, with D maybe TRBD1 (6 bases). Trimming cost V 3 bases and J 15 bases, with 12 bases left between them. Germline CDR1 MNHEY, CDR2 SMNVEV (reference sequence). There are 12 residues in the CDR3. In DNA form, the CDR3 reads TGTGCCAGCAGTTTGGACAGAGGGCACCTCCACTTT. This encodes CASSLDRGHLHF.

The sample holds many counts of this clonotype. The chain employs TRBV28 and TRBJ1-5; TRBD1 might be the D (6 bases). CDR3 length: 14 residues. Germline V CDR1 and CDR2: MDHEN, SYDVKM. Trimming left V 3 bases short and J 6 bases short, with 12 bases between. The chain's CDR3 is CASSLAQGSQPQHF. The DNA for the CDR3 is TGTGCCAGCAGTTTGGCCCAGGGGAGTCAGCCCCAGCATTTT.

Only a few counts were recorded for this clonotype. This sequence joins TRBV11-1 and TRBJ1-2; possibly TRBD1 for D (5 bases). V lost 2 bases, J lost 8 bases, and 24 bases lay in between. CDR1 is SGHAT and CDR2 is FQDESV in the germline V gene (reference sequence). The CDR3 contains 17 residues. The CDR3 here is CASSLYEKGADDGGYTF. CDR3 sequence (DNA): TGTGCCAGCAGCTTATACGAGAAAGGGGCCGACGATGGCGGCTACACCTTC.

In this sample, this clonotype turned up once. One base away lies a much larger clone, so this may be a sequencing read error. The genes are TRBV28 and TRBJ1-3; D might be TRBD1 (5 bases). Between the trimmed V and J ends, which lost 10 bases and 4 bases, there was a span of 8 bases. The CDR3 spans 11 residues. Looked up from germline, CDR1 is MDHEN and CDR2 is SYDVKM. CDR3 sequence reads: CANHRGNTIYF. CDR3 DNA: TGTGCCAACCACAGGGGAAACACCATATATTTT.

This clonotype was observed many times. This sequence joins TRBV29-1 and TRBJ2-7, with D possibly being TRBD1 (6 bases). Trimming shortened V by 4 bases and J by 4 bases, and 11 bases separated the two germline ends. The CDR3 loop spans 12 amino acids. Germline V gene data show CDR1 as SQVTM and CDR2 as ANQGSEA. The chain's CDR3 is CSVAWTAYEQYF. The CDR3 DNA sequence: TGCAGCGTTGCTTGGACAGCATACGAGCAGTACTTC.

This clonotype has just a few counts. V and J are TRBV19 and TRBJ2-7; 10 bases map to TRBD1. Per germline, CDR1 LNHDA and CDR2 SQIVND (reference sequence). The trim removed 1 base at V and 5 bases at J, leaving 11 bases unmatched. The CDR3 extends over 17 amino acids. Here the CDR3 DNA reads TGTGCCAGTAGTATAGGCCCCCTGGACAGGGGGTTTCACGAGCAGTACTTC. Its protein is CASSIGPLDRGFHEQYF.

This clonotype has just a few counts. This sequence joins TRBV20-1 and TRBJ2-3; D may correspond to TRBD1 or TRBD2 (5 bases each). Germline lookup yields CDR1 DFQATT and CDR2 SNEGSKA (reference sequence). Trimming cost V 2 bases and J 6 bases, with 12 bases left between them. This CDR3 spans 13 amino acids. This chain's CDR3 is CSARSGPPDTQYF. CDR3 sequence (DNA): TGCAGTGCTAGATCGGGACCGCCGGATACGCAGTATTTT.

This clonotype was counted a few times. The J gene is TRBJ2-5, the V gene TRBV28; 7 positions agree with TRBD1. This CDR3 region has 19 residues. Trimming cost V 5 bases and J 5 bases; bases outside gene matches: 23. Germline loops: CDR1 MDHEN, CDR2 SYDVKM. CDR3 amino acids: CASSLMLNIIEGGEETQYF. CDR3 bases: TGTGCCAGCAGTCTCATGCTCAATATTATCGAAGGGGGCGAGGAGACCCAGTACTTC.

This clonotype was detected ten times or more. The chain employs TRBV20-1 and TRBJ2-7; TRBD2 matches at 10 bases. CDR1 DFQATT and CDR2 SNEGSKA come from the germline V gene (reference sequence). V lost 6 bases to trimming and J lost 4 bases; unmatched junction nucleotides: 6. This CDR3 spans 13 amino acids. The CDR3 nucleotides read TGCAGTGCCCCAGGACTAGCGGTGTACGAGCAGTACTTC. Its protein product is CSAPGLAVYEQYF.

This chain uses TRBV7-9 with TRBJ2-2; 8 positions agree with TRBD1. Per germline, CDR1 SEHNR and CDR2 FQNEAQ (reference sequence). The length of the CDR3 is 17 residues. V lost 2 bases, J lost 7 bases, and 12 bases stayed unmatched. The CDR3 loop reads CASSLLATGALDGELFF. For the CDR3, the DNA is TGTGCCAGCAGCTTATTGGCGACAGGGGCGCTGGACGGGGAGCTGTTTTTT.

This clonotype was picked up a small number of times. The chain recombines TRBV3-1 with TRBJ2-7; D gene unclear. Trimming removed 1 base at V and 3 bases at J, with 10 bases between. This CDR3 has 14 amino acids. The germline CDR1 and CDR2 sequences are LGHDT and YNNKEL (reference sequence). CDR3 in amino acids: CASSQAGPIYEQYF. In nucleotides, the CDR3 is TGTGCCAGCAGCCAAGCAGGACCGATCTACGAGCAGTACTTC.

The table lists this clonotype with many counts. Germline and junction disagree at one end, which may indicate a read error. Written as DNA, the CDR3 is TGCGCCAGCAGTTTGGGAGTACCCCGCTCCTACGAGCAGTACTTC. Protein product: CASSLGVPRSYEQYF. The J gene is TRBJ2-7, the V gene TRBV5-1; possibly TRBD2 for D (5 bases). Germline values: CDR1 SGHRS, CDR2 YFSETQ. The CDR3 consists of 15 residues.

This clonotype was counted many times. The rearrangement uses TRBV10-2 and TRBJ1-2, with 7 bases lining up with TRBD1. The CDR3 extends over 15 amino acids. The V gene end was trimmed by 4 bases and the J gene end by 8 bases; junction bases not matched to a gene: 13. In germline, CDR1 is WSHSY, CDR2 SAAADI. Written as DNA, the CDR3 is TGCGCCAGCAGTGCCTTGACAGGGACGCTGGGAGGCTACACCTTC. Translating gives CASSALTGTLGGYTF.

This clonotype occurred many times. This chain links TRBV7-2 with TRBJ1-4; D gene unclear. Trimming shortened V by 3 bases and J by 4 bases, and 12 bases separated the two germline ends. Per the germline V gene, CDR1 is SGHTA and CDR2 is FQGNSA. The CDR3 is made up of 15 amino acids. CDR3 in amino acids: CASSFDNSNNEKLFF. CDR3 nucleotide sequence: TGTGCCAGCAGCTTCGACAATTCTAATAATGAAAAACTGTTTTTT.

This clonotype has only a few counts. The chain links TRBV5-4 to TRBJ1-2; the match to TRBD1 covers 7 bases. The J segment lost 4 bases and the V segment lost 0 bases, leaving 6 bases of the junction unmatched. Looked up from germline, CDR1 is SGHNT and CDR2 is YYREEE (reference sequence). The CDR3 is 15 amino acids. The CDR3 reads CASSLGAQGLYGYTF. Here the CDR3 DNA reads TGTGCCAGCAGCTTGGGGGCACAGGGGCTCTATGGCTACACCTTC.

This clonotype was seen at least ten times. The V call is TRBV12-3 or TRBV12-4, the J call TRBJ1-1, with TRBD1 identical over 9 bases. CDR3 size: 16 residues. V dropped 4 bases and J dropped 7; count of bases not matched to a gene: 13. The CDR3 nucleotides are TGTGCCAGCAGTTCTTTCCCGGGACAGGGTTTTGATGAAGCTTTCTTT. As protein: CASSSFPGQGFDEAFF.

As for this clonotype: This may come from a read error, since a much larger clone is one base off. The chain joins TRBV28 to TRBJ1-5; D remains unclear. The CDR3 is made up of 13 amino acids. Germline-derived CDR1 and CDR2 are MDHEN and SYDVKM. Trimming removed 2 bases at V and 1 base at J, with 3 bases between. Here the CDR3 reads CASSLNSNQPQHF. The CDR3 DNA sequence: TGTGCCAGCAGTTTAAACAGCAATCAGCCCCAGCATTTT.

V and J are TRBV20-1 and TRBJ2-2; 12 bases fit TRBD2. The J segment lost 8 bases and the V segment lost 3 bases, leaving 7 bases of the junction unmatched. Germline-derived CDR1 and CDR2 are DFQATT and SNEGSKA (reference sequence). There are 15 residues in the CDR3. Written as DNA, the CDR3 is TGCAGTGCTAGCGAACTAGCGGGAGGCTCTGGGGAGCTGTTTTTT. It codes for CSASELAGGSGELFF.

This clonotype occurred a few times. The chain joins TRBV6-5 to TRBJ2-1, with 14 bases matching TRBD2. In germline, CDR1 is MNHEY, CDR2 SVGAGI. The CDR3 sequence is 14 residues long. V lost 7 bases and J lost 9; bases outside the gene matches: 5. The CDR3 is CASIPGLAGGEQFF. CDR3 bases: TGTGCCAGCATTCCCGGACTAGCGGGAGGTGAGCAGTTCTTC.

There are many counts of this clonotype. This rearrangement joins TRBV2 to TRBJ2-1; D is undetermined. Per the germline V gene, CDR1 is SNHLY and CDR2 is FYNNEI. V lost 3 bases, J lost 0 bases, and 15 bases lay in between. CDR3 length: 17 amino acids. CDR3 in DNA: TGTGCCAGCAGTGAGTCCACCCTCCGTAGCTCCTACAATGAGCAGTTCTTC. This gives the protein CASSESTLRSSYNEQFF.

This clonotype was detected ten times or more. This chain joins TRBV7-9 and TRBJ1-5; 7 bases are shared with TRBD1. The CDR3 loop spans 15 amino acids. V shed 3 bases and J 3 bases; nucleotides not matched to a gene: 5. Germline V CDR1 and CDR2: SEHNR, FQNEAQ (reference sequence). Here the CDR3 reads CASSLSGGLNQPQHF. Here the CDR3 DNA reads TGTGCCAGCAGCTTGTCAGGGGGGCTCAATCAGCCCCAGCATTTT.

Many counts were recorded for this clonotype. V usage is TRBV11-2 and J usage is TRBJ1-6, with 11 bases aligning to TRBD1. V lost 1 base to trimming and J lost 7 bases; unmatched junction nucleotides: 0. Germline assignment: CDR1 SGHAT and CDR2 FQNNGV. The CDR3 runs 15 residues. This CDR3 reads CASSLGDRGNSPLHF. In DNA form, the CDR3 reads TGTGCCAGCAGCTTAGGGGACAGGGGGAATTCACCCCTCCACTTT.

This clonotype was seen many times. V and J are TRBV5-1 and TRBJ2-2; no clear D gene. From germline, CDR1 is SGHRS and CDR2 YFSETQ. V lost 0 bases to trimming and J lost 2 bases, with 8 bases between them. The CDR3 is 15 residues long. Here the CDR3 DNA reads TGCGCCAGCAGCTTGGCGCCTAAAAACACCGGGGAGCTGTTTTTT. It yields the protein CASSLAPKNTGELFF.

This clonotype was recorded at least ten times. This chain uses TRBV5-5 with TRBJ2-7; D uncertain. This CDR3 is built from 16 residues. The V end was cut by 5 bases, the J end by 0 bases, with 18 bases between. CDR1 is SGHKS, CDR2 YYEKEE, per germline (reference sequence). The CDR3 loop reads CASRSQPIGDSYEQYF. Here the CDR3 DNA reads TGTGCCAGCAGATCACAACCCATCGGAGACTCCTACGAGCAGTACTTC.

This chain joins TRBV19 and TRBJ1-5, with D perhaps TRBD1 (5 bases). The CDR3 has 15 residues. The germline V gene has CDR1 LNHDA and CDR2 SQIVND (reference sequence). V shed 4 bases and J shed 4 bases, with 14 bases lying between them. CDR3 nucleotides: TGTGCCAGTAGTAATACCAGGACAAAGAATCAGCCCCAGCATTTT. It translates to CASSNTRTKNQPQHF. Looking up the rest from reference TRBV19 and TRBJ1-5 gives the full variable domain: DGGITQSPKYLFRKEGQNVTLSCEQNLNHDAMYWYRQDPGQGLRLIYYSQIVNDFQKGDIAEGYSVSREKKESFPLTVTSAQKNPTAFYLCASSNTRTKNQPQHFGDGTRLSIL.

This clonotype has a count of ten or more. The J gene is TRBJ2-7, the V gene TRBV11-2, with D tentatively TRBD1 or TRBD2 (6 bases each). Germline V gene data show CDR1 as SGHAT and CDR2 as FQNNGV. This CDR3 spans 14 amino acids. Between the trimmed V and J ends, which lost 7 bases and 6 bases, there was a span of 19 bases. CDR3 coding DNA: TGTGCCAGCACCTCCCGGGGGCGGACGCCCGAGCAGTACTTC. Translation: CASTSRGRTPEQYF.

The table lists this clonotype with a few counts. The gene calls are TRBV28 and TRBJ1-1; D gene unclear. This CDR3 has 16 residues. Trimming took off 1 base at V and 5 bases at J, with 17 bases between the two ends. Germline CDR1 reads MDHEN; CDR2 reads SYDVKM. The CDR3 DNA reads TGTGCCAGCAGTTTATTTCTTGCCGGCTTCCGAACTGAAGCTTTCTTT. Translated: CASSLFLAGFRTEAFF. Complete variable domain (other parts from reference TRBV28 and TRBJ1-1): DVKVTQSSRYLVKRTGEKVFLECVQDMDHENMFWYRQDPGLGLRLIYFSYDVKMKEKGDIPEGYSVSREKKERFSLILESASTNQTSMYLCASSLFLAGFRTEAFFGQGTRLTVV.